This T cell receptor (beta chain) was found in a study of vaccination effects on CD4 cells after COVID-19. With respect to this clone: Antigen: not known.

V was clipped by 2 bases and J by 5 bases; unmatched bases: 7. This CDR3 has 16 residues. Germline CDR1 is SNHLY and CDR2 is FYNNEI. This table comes from immunoSEQ multiplex PCR, and its TCRdb copy is limited to in-frame clones, with some not included. The sample includes about 59,000 clones, around 82% of them seen just once. Using viral peptide pools, the ViraFEST assay grew out antigen-specific CD4+ T cells prior to sequencing. At the end of less than 12 days of culture, CD4+ T cells were isolated. Everyone in the study got two shots of either the BNT162b2 or mRNA-1273 vaccine. Nobody among the vaccine recipients had prior SARS-CoV-2 infection (nucleocapsid antibodies were negative).

The specimen was CD4+ T cells from PBMCs cultured with HCoV-OC43 spike peptides, collected after COVID-19 vaccination. Documented subset: HCoV-OC43 spike overlapping peptide pool stimulation. This chain links TRBV2 with TRBJ2-2, with TRBD1 matching over 8 bases. This receptor was identified in a human donor who received a COVID-19 vaccine. The CDR3 region has the DNA TGTGCCAGCAGTGAATACAGGGGGGCAGGTACCGGGGAGCTGTTTTTT. Protein sequence: CASSEYRGAGTGELFF.